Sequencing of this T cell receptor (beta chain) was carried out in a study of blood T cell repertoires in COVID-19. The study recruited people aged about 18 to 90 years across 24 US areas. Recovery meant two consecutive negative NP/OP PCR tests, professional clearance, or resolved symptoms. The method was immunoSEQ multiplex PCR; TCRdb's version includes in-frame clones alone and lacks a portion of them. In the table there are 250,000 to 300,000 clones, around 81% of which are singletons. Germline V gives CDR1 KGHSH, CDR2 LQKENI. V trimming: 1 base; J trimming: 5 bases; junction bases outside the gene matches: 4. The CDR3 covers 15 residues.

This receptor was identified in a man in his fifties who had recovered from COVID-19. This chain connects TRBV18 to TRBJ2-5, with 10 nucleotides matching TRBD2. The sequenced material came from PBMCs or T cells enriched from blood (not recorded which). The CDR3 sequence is CASSPQREGAETQYF. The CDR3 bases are TGTGCCAGCTCACCACAGCGGGAGGGCGCGGAGACCCAGTACTTC.